This T cell receptor beta chain was captured by sequencing in a study of beta chain features in type 1 diabetes. Study details: The study examined 90 million to 130 million sorted cells across all samples. Whole-study findings and limits: Patients showed naive, central memory and Treg TCRB repertoires that appeared more similar than those of healthy donors. At VDJ recombination sites, type 1 diabetes patients had fewer insertions and more deleted nucleotides. Moderately but significantly shorter TCRB CDR3s were found in Type 1 diabetes patients in all four CD4+ subsets.

This CDR3 comprises 10 residues. CDR1 is SQVTM and CDR2 is ANQGSEA in the germline V gene. The trim removed 7 bases at V and 6 bases at J, leaving 2 bases unmatched. Cells sorted by CD45RO/CCR7/CD25/CD127/CD95/CD27 comprised CD4+ naive, central memory, regulatory and stem cell-like memory cells. Expressed TCRB transcripts were sequenced, since all the RNA that had been isolated was reverse transcribed. Libraries were prepared by immunoSEQ multiplex PCR; TCRdb keeps only in-frame clonotypes and omits some of them. Of hundreds of thousands of clones in the sample, over 13% were seen once. This clone was detected a few times. No antigen is known for it.

The material sequenced was naive CD4+ T cells from blood. The clonotype was recovered from a man between 18 and 35 years old with type 1 diabetes. The V and J genes are TRBV29-1 and TRBJ1-1; 7 bases align to TRBD1. In DNA form, the CDR3 reads TGCAGCGGAGGACAGGCTGAAGCTTTCTTT. Translating it yields CSGGQAEAFF.